This is a list of T cell receptor beta chains from one sample in a study of human T cells and chemical hapten exposure. TCRdb reprocessed the RACE reads with MiXCR, giving one entry per CDR3 protein. The top ten hold less than 5% of the sample, which has some 49,000 distinct CDR3 sequences, about a tenth seen once. Material: whole blood, obtained in connection with sensitization to the hapten diphenylcyclopropenone (DPC). All receptors derive from a woman between 50 and 59 years old with alopecia areata. Some clones in this sample may be carry-over from other donors' samples. CDR3s include the opening cysteine and the closing phenylalanine or tryptophan. A D gene is named only where the DNA matches it firmly. The size entry is marked missing in some rows and otherwise reads once, few, many or a size class.

>TRBJ1-4|TRBV20-1|NA|many
CSASPAATNEKLFF
TGCAGTGCTAGTCCGGCTGCAACTAATGAAAAACTGTTTTTT
>TRBJ1-2|TRBV7-2|TRBD1|once
CASSLAGQGYGYTF
TGTGCCAGCAGCTTAGCGGGACAGGGCTATGGCTACACCTTC
>TRBJ1-2|TRBV7-9|NA|many
CASSLDGTLVGYTF
TGTGCCAGCAGCTTGGACGGAACTTTGGTCGGCTACACCTTC
>TRBJ2-4|TRBV7-8|NA|many
CASSARVAKNIQYF
TGTGCCAGCAGCGCCAGGGTAGCCAAAAACATTCAGTACTTC
>TRBJ2-1|TRBV4-3|NA|many
CASSQDLVANEQFF
TGCGCCAGCAGCCAAGATCTCGTAGCGAATGAGCAGTTCTTC
>TRBJ2-7|TRBV14|NA|NA
CASSQEIRRSGYYEQYF
TGTGCCAGCAGCCAAGAGATCAGGCGGTCGGGGTACTACGAGCAGTACTTC
>TRBJ2-1|TRBV5-4|TRBD2|many
CASSFGTKDNEQFF
TGTGCCAGCAGCTTCGGGACTAAAGACAATGAGCAGTTCTTC
>TRBJ2-2|TRBV7-7|NA|many
CATPDLAGELFF
TGTGCCACCCCGGATCTGGCCGGGGAGCTGTTTTTT
>TRBJ2-2|TRBV29-1|NA|NA
CSVDGSTGELFF
TGCAGCGTTGATGGCTCCACCGGGGAGCTGTTTTTT
>TRBJ1-1|TRBV25-1|NA|many
CASSVSITEAFF
TGTGCCAGCAGTGTTTCAATAACTGAAGCTTTCTTT
>TRBJ1-3|TRBV4-3|NA|NA
CASSQLQGFGNTIYF
TGCGCCAGCAGCCAACTACAGGGTTTTGGAAACACCATATATTTT
>TRBJ1-2|TRBV7-9|NA|few
CASSFLDRDYGYTF
TGTGCCAGCAGCTTTCTCGACCGGGACTATGGCTACACCTTC
>TRBJ2-5|TRBV20-1|NA|many
CSARIGGGETQYF
TGCAGTGCCAGAATCGGAGGCGGAGAGACCCAGTACTTC
>TRBJ2-2|TRBV3-1|TRBD2|many
CASSQTSGRAKGSGELFF
TGTGCCAGCAGTCAGACTAGCGGGAGGGCCAAAGGGTCCGGGGAGCTGTTTTTT
>TRBJ1-1|TRBV6-7|NA|many
CASSYLKAFF
TGTGCCAGCAGTTACCTCAAAGCTTTCTTT
>TRBJ1-4|TRBV7-2|NA|many
CASSLGRTLGSEKLFF
TGTGCCAGCAGCTTAGGGAGGACGCTGGGGAGTGAAAAACTGTTTTTT
>TRBJ2-1|TRBV7-6|NA|NA
CASSLAAGRGSYNEQFF
TGTGCCAGCAGCTTAGCGGCGGGACGAGGCTCCTACAATGAGCAGTTCTTC
>TRBJ2-6|TRBV7-2|NA|many
CASSLRGTASGANVLTF
TGTGCCAGCAGCCTACGCGGGACAGCCTCTGGGGCCAACGTCCTGACTTTC
>TRBJ2-1|TRBV24-1|NA|many
CATSEVGYNEQFF
TGTGCCACCAGTGAAGTTGGGTACAATGAGCAGTTCTTC
>TRBJ2-1|TRBV3-1|TRBD2|many
CASSQDWREGRNEQFF
TGTGCCAGCAGCCAAGATTGGCGGGAGGGCAGGAATGAGCAGTTCTTC
>TRBJ2-3|TRBV27|TRBD1|many
CASSRGTGKSTHTTDTQYF
TGTGCCAGCAGCCGGGGGACAGGGAAAAGCACCCACACGACAGATACGCAGTATTTT
>TRBJ1-1|TRBV28|NA|many
CASRSTAMNTEAFF
TGTGCCAGCAGATCGACAGCCATGAACACTGAAGCTTTCTTT
>TRBJ2-5|TRBV9|NA|NA
CASSVELETQYF
TGTGCCAGCAGCGTAGAGTTGGAGACCCAGTACTTC
>TRBJ2-2|TRBV11-2|NA|many
CASSLVQATGELFF
TGTGCCAGCAGCTTAGTTCAGGCCACCGGGGAGCTGTTTTTT
>TRBJ2-5|TRBV28|NA|NA
CASRQDSRPETQYF
TGTGCCAGCAGGCAAGACAGTAGGCCGGAGACCCAGTACTTC
>TRBJ2-1|TRBV5-1|NA|many
CASSLVASEEQFF
TGCGCCAGCAGCTTGGTAGCTAGTGAGGAGCAGTTCTTC
>TRBJ1-4|TRBV27|NA|many
CASSSLTSDGTETEKLFF
TGTGCCAGCAGTTCCCTTACTTCCGACGGGACGGAAACGGAAAAACTGTTTTTT
>TRBJ2-7|TRBV3-1|NA|NA
CASSRFGQGYEQYF
TGTGCCAGCAGCCGCTTCGGGCAGGGCTACGAGCAGTACTTC